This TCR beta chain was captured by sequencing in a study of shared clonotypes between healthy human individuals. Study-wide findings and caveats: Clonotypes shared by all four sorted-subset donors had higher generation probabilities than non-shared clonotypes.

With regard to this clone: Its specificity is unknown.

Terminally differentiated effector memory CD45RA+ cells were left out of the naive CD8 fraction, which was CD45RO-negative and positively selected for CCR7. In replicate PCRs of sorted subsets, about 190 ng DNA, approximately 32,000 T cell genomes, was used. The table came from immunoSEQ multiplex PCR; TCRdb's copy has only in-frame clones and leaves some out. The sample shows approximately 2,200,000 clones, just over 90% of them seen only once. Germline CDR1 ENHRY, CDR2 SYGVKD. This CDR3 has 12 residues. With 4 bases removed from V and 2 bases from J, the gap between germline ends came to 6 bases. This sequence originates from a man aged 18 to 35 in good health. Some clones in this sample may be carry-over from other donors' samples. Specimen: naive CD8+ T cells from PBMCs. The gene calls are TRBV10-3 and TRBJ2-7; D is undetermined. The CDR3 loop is CAISGLAYEQYF. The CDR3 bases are TGTGCCATCAGTGGGCTAGCCTACGAGCAGTACTTC.